A selection of T cell receptor beta chains follows, all from one sample in a study of cytomegalovirus exposure and HLA in healthy donors. Generated by immunoSEQ multiplex PCR, the TCRdb table keeps only in-frame clones and is missing some. Recorded for this sample: some 70,000 clones. Sequenced sample: PBMCs. The receptors shown here come from a man aged 35-49 years in good health and CMV-seronegative. The CDR3 runs from the conserved cysteine through the conserved F or W. The D gene is left open where the match is weak.

d_gene,j_gene,v_gene,CDR3aa,CDR3nt
-,TRBJ1-6,TRBV12-5,CASGLYRDYNSPLHF,TGTGCTAGTGGTTTGTACAGGGACTATAATTCACCCCTCCACTTT
-,TRBJ1-2,TRBV29-1,CSVEDQGGSHGGGYTF,TGCAGCGTTGAAGATCAAGGGGGTAGCCACGGAGGAGGCTACACCTTC
TRBD1,TRBJ2-3,TRBV5-4,CASSWSTGRDTQYF,TGTGCCAGCAGCTGGTCGACAGGGAGAGATACGCAGTATTTT
TRBD1,TRBJ1-1,TRBV9,CASSPGQGLTEAFF,TGTGCCAGCAGCCCTGGACAGGGTTTAACTGAAGCTTTCTTT
-,TRBJ1-3,TRBV7-3,CASSLTGVSGNTIYF,TGTGCCAGCAGCTTAACAGGGGTCTCTGGAAACACCATATATTTT
-,TRBJ1-3,TRBV5-6,CASSLLGSGNTIYF,TGTGCCAGCAGCTTACTCGGCTCTGGAAACACCATATATTTT
TRBD1,TRBJ1-3,TRBV5-4,CASSLMTGVGNTIYF,TGTGCCAGCAGCTTAATGACAGGGGTTGGAAACACCATATATTTT
-,TRBJ2-6,TRBV9,CASSVVTGNVLTF,TGTGCCAGCAGCGTAGTCACCGGCAACGTCCTGACTTTC
TRBD2,TRBJ2-3,TRBV18,CASSPPGGFVGGTDTQYF,TGTGCCAGCTCGCCGCCCGGGGGGTTTGTCGGAGGCACAGATACGCAGTATTTT
TRBD1,TRBJ1-1,TRBV5-1,CASSSGTANTEAFF,TGCGCCAGCAGCTCAGGGACAGCCAACACTGAAGCTTTCTTT
-,TRBJ1-6,TRBV30,CAWSVGISRNSPLHF,TGTGCCTGGAGTGTCGGTATAAGTCGGAATTCACCCCTCCACTTT
TRBD2,TRBJ2-7,TRBV6-1,CASSAGGRYEQYF,TGTGCCAGCAGTGCGGGAGGTCGGTACGAGCAGTACTTC
TRBD1,TRBJ2-7,TRBV6-5,CASSIRQGGSYEQYF,TGTGCCAGCAGTATCCGACAGGGGGGATCCTACGAGCAGTACTTC
-,TRBJ2-7,TRBV6-1,CASSEGFGRGQYF,TGTGCCAGCAGTGAAGGTTTTGGAAGGGGACAGTACTTC
TRBD2,TRBJ2-2,TRBV29-1,CSVRIAGGGGELFF,TGCAGCGTTCGGATAGCGGGGGGTGGCGGGGAGCTGTTTTTT
TRBD2,TRBJ2-5,TRBV15,CATSRERGAGTQYF,TGTGCCACCAGCAGAGAGCGGGGGGCTGGGACCCAGTACTTC
-,TRBJ1-6,TRBV30,CACPGEGARAPLHF,TGTGCCTGTCCGGGGGAGGGAGCGAGAGCACCCCTCCACTTT
TRBD1,TRBJ2-4,TRBV15,CATSRDRRGLGTGNIQYF,TGTGCCACCAGCAGAGATCGAAGAGGGCTGGGGACAGGAAACATTCAGTACTTC
-,TRBJ1-6,TRBV7-3,CASSLDPGRDNSPLHF,TGTGCCAGCAGCTTAGACCCCGGGCGGGATAATTCACCCCTCCACTTT
TRBD2,TRBJ2-1,TRBV5-4,CASSRGLADYNEQFF,TGTGCCAGCAGCCGGGGACTAGCTGACTACAATGAGCAGTTCTTC
-,TRBJ1-6,TRBV7-6,CASSPSQGYYSPLHF,TGTGCCAGCAGCCCGAGCCAGGGTTACTATTCACCCCTCCACTTT
TRBD1,TRBJ2-3,TRBV2,CASSRTGEDTQYF,TGTGCCAGCTCCAGGACAGGGGAAGATACGCAGTATTTT
-,TRBJ1-1,TRBV29-1,CRVGGTEAFF,TGCAGAGTTGGAGGGACTGAAGCTTTCTTT
TRBD1,TRBJ1-1,TRBV18,CASSPGQGVLRTEAFF,TGTGCCAGCTCGCCCGGACAGGGAGTCTTACGCACTGAAGCTTTCTTT
TRBD1,TRBJ1-2,TRBV9,CASSLTGALYGYTF,TGTGCCAGCAGCCTGACAGGGGCCCTCTATGGCTACACCTTC
-,TRBJ2-7,TRBV6-1,CASSESPDKIYEQYF,TGTGCCAGCAGTGAAAGTCCGGACAAGATTTACGAGCAGTACTTC
-,TRBJ1-1,TRBV6-5,CASSRGWENTEAFF,TGTGCCAGCAGTCGAGGGTGGGAGAACACTGAAGCTTTCTTT
-,TRBJ1-2,TRBV28,CASTPGDYGYTF,TGTGCCAGCACCCCGGGGGACTATGGCTACACCTTC
-,TRBJ1-5,TRBV4-2,CASSQDEYFSNQPQHF,TGTGCCAGCAGCCAAGATGAGTATTTTAGCAATCAGCCCCAGCATTTT
TRBD1,TRBJ2-7,TRBV27,CASSPARSGTGNEQYF,TGTGCCAGCAGTCCAGCTCGGTCCGGGACAGGGAACGAGCAGTACTTC
TRBD2,TRBJ2-1,TRBV19,CASTGLAGFNNERQFF,TGTGCCAGTACCGGATTAGCGGGATTCAACAATGAGCGGCAGTTCTTC